This TCR beta chain was identified in a study of cytomegalovirus exposure and HLA in healthy donors. 60 Vbeta and 13 Jbeta primers were used in PCR. The repertoire was sequenced with immunoSEQ multiplex PCR; TCRdb's copy has only in-frame clones and lacks some. The profile shows about 130,000 clones, around three quarters of them singletons. Remarks on this clone: Its specificity is not known.

General study findings and limits: Near-uniform donor sequencing depth was presumed by presence/absence analyses. The study designated over 150 TCR beta chains cytomegalovirus-associated.

Unrecorded immune exposures were likely, despite nominal health at sampling. Sequencing input: PBMCs. This sequence was found in a woman between 50 and 59 years old in good health and CMV-seronegative.

As DNA, the CDR3 is TGTGCCAGCAGCATGGTAGGGGGCGCGGAGGAAAACATTCAGTACTTC. This translates into CASSMVGGAEENIQYF. The V call is TRBV28, the J call TRBJ2-4, with 7 bases lining up with TRBD1. The CDR3 sequence is 16 residues long. V was clipped by 6 bases and J by 5 bases; unmatched bases: 13. Germline values: CDR1 MDHEN, CDR2 SYDVKM.